One sample yielded the 24 T cell receptor beta chains listed below, sequenced in a study of blood T cell repertoires in COVID-19. Data came from immunoSEQ multiplex PCR; TCRdb stores just in-frame clones and leaves some out. There are some 96,000 clones in the sample; roughly nine tenths occur only once, and approximately 2.2% lies in the top ten. The source material was peripheral blood. The receptors come from a man in his fifties with active COVID-19.

The chain links TRBV6-6 to TRBJ2-1, with 9 bases that match TRBD1. The V gene end was trimmed by 10 bases and the J gene end by 6 bases; junction bases not matched to a gene: 10. This CDR3 is 14 amino acids long. Germline V CDR1 and CDR2: MNHNY, SVGAGI (reference sequence). Written as DNA, the CDR3 is TGTGCCACCAACCGGGACAGGGACCGCAATGAGCAGTTCTTC. It yields the protein CATNRDRDRNEQFF.

The chain couples TRBV7-9 to TRBJ1-1; 10 nucleotides match TRBD1. This CDR3 contains 16 residues. Trimming removed 3 bases from V and 3 bases from J; junction bases left unmatched: 7. Germline CDR1 SEHNR, CDR2 FQNEAQ (reference sequence). The CDR3 region is CASSFPGTGVDTEAFF. The CDR3 DNA follows: TGTGCCAGCAGCTTTCCCGGGACAGGGGTTGACACTGAAGCTTTCTTT.

V usage is TRBV3-1 (or the pseudogene TRBV3-2) and J usage is TRBJ2-5; 8 bases agree with TRBD1. The trim removed 4 bases at V and 2 bases at J, leaving 0 bases unmatched. From germline, CDR1 is LGHDT and CDR2 YNNKEL (reference sequence). The CDR3 is made up of 13 amino acids. CDR3 bases: TGTGCCAGCAGCCGGGACAGGCAAGAGACCCAGTACTTC. Translating it yields CASSRDRQETQYF.

CDR3 loop: CASSLAGQGNGYTF. Written as DNA, the CDR3 is TGCGCCAGCAGCTTAGCCGGACAGGGTAATGGCTACACCTTC. This rearrangement joins TRBV5-1 to TRBJ1-2, with 8 nucleotides matching TRBD1. Germline V gives CDR1 SGHRS, CDR2 YFSETQ. The CDR3 has 14 amino acids. V gave up 2 bases and J gave up 6 bases; unmatched junction bases: 6.

The sample holds a few counts of this clone. The chain is built from TRBV7-6 and TRBJ1-6; 8 nucleotides align to TRBD1. Germline-derived CDR1 and CDR2 are SGHVS and FNYEAQ. The CDR3 is 16 residues long. After removal of 0 bases from V and 10 bases from J, the junction contained 8 bases not matched to a gene. The CDR3 reads CASSLATGGGGSPLHF. DNA of the CDR3: TGTGCCAGCAGCTTAGCCACAGGGGGTGGTGGGTCACCCCTCCACTTT.

The chain recombines TRBV5-5 with TRBJ1-3; D gene uncertain. Trimming pared 1 base from V and 0 bases from J, leaving 8 bases between. Germline V gene data show CDR1 as SGHKS and CDR2 as YYEKEE (reference sequence). The CDR3 runs 15 residues. Here the CDR3 reads CASSLQANSGNTIYF. The CDR3 region has the DNA TGTGCCAGCAGCTTGCAGGCGAACTCTGGAAACACCATATATTTT. Full variable domain (rest looked up from reference TRBV5-5 and TRBJ1-3): DAGVTQSPTHLIKTRGQQVTLRCSPISGHKSVSWYQQVLGQGPQFIFQYYEKEERGRGNFPDRFSARQFPNYSSELNVNALLLGDSALYLCASSLQANSGNTIYFGEGSWLTVV.

V gene TRBV18 combines with J gene TRBJ1-1; D might be TRBD1 (5 bases). This CDR3 region has 13 residues. Germline loops: CDR1 KGHSH, CDR2 LQKENI. The germline V and J ends were trimmed by 10 bases and 1 base, with 13 bases remaining between them. As DNA, the CDR3 is TGTGCCACCAAGCGGGGCACGAACACTGAAGCTTTCTTT. It specifies CATKRGTNTEAFF.

This sequence joins TRBV7-9 and TRBJ2-3, with D possibly TRBD1 on 5 matching bases. This CDR3 spans 16 amino acids. Germline values: CDR1 SEHNR, CDR2 FQNEAQ (reference sequence). Trimming took 5 bases from V and 5 from J, leaving 20 bases between them. The CDR3 nucleotides are TGTGCCAGCAGCGACCCCGCCAGGGATATGGGAGATACGCAGTATTTT. This gives the protein CASSDPARDMGDTQYF. Complete variable domain (other parts from reference TRBV7-9 and TRBJ2-3): DTGVSQNPRHKITKRGQNVTFRCDPISEHNRLYWYRQTLGQGPEFLTYFQNEAQLEKSRLLSDRFSAERPKGSFSTLEIQRTEQGDSAMYLCASSDPARDMGDTQYFGPGTRLTVL.

The chain uses TRBV14 and TRBJ2-3; 7 bases fit TRBD2. The germline gives CDR1 SGHDN, CDR2 FVKESK. The V and J ends lost 6 bases and 3 bases, in that order; junction bases with no gene match: 3. This CDR3 contains 13 residues. CDR3 amino acids: CASSRTSTDTQYF. CDR3 in DNA: TGTGCCAGCAGTCGGACTAGTACAGATACGCAGTATTTT.

The chain carries TRBV6-1 and TRBJ2-3; 8 bases are shared with TRBD2. The CDR3 contains 16 residues. Germline CDR1 reads MNHNS; CDR2 reads SASEGT. V shed 3 bases and J 3 bases; nucleotides not matched to a gene: 8. CDR3 DNA: TGTGCCAGCAGTGAGGGTGCGGGGGGCCGGACAGATACGCAGTATTTT. This gives the protein CASSEGAGGRTDTQYF.

The chain links TRBV3-1 (or the pseudogene TRBV3-2) to TRBJ2-1; 14 nucleotides line up with TRBD2. The junction had 10 bases not matched to a gene; V was cut back by 1 base and J by 2 bases. The CDR3 runs to 20 residues. The germline gives CDR1 LGHDT, CDR2 YNNKEL (reference sequence). CDR3 sequence: CASSQVLGTSGSRPYNEQFF. The CDR3 DNA reads as TGTGCCAGCAGCCAAGTCCTGGGGACTAGCGGGAGCCGCCCCTACAATGAGCAGTTCTTC.

The chain is built from TRBV29-1 and TRBJ1-1; D is ambiguous. The germline V gene encodes CDR1 SQVTM and CDR2 ANQGSEA. Trimming cost V 2 bases and J 1 base, with 8 bases left between them. The CDR3 runs 13 residues. CDR3 protein: CSVESTKNTEAFF. The CDR3 DNA is TGCAGCGTTGAATCCACAAAGAACACTGAAGCTTTCTTT.

The chain combines TRBV25-1 with TRBJ2-3; D is undetermined. Germline V lookup: CDR1 MGHDK, CDR2 SYGVNS. This CDR3 has 12 residues. V was cut by 8 bases and J by 10 bases, with 16 bases left in between. CDR3 sequence reads: CASPEAVESQYF. The CDR3 DNA follows: TGTGCCAGCCCTGAGGCGGTTGAATCGCAGTATTTT.

The chain joins TRBV6-5 to TRBJ2-1, with D perhaps TRBD2 (5 bases). Germline V gene sequence: CDR1 MNHEY, CDR2 SVGAGI. The CDR3 length is 16 residues. Trimming took 0 bases from V and 1 from J, leaving 10 bases between them. In DNA, the CDR3 is TGTGCCAGCAGTTACTCGAGAGGGATTTCCTACAATGAGCAGTTCTTC. The encoded protein is CASSYSRGISYNEQFF.

This chain links TRBV11-2 with TRBJ2-3; TRBD1 matches 9 bases. Losses at the gene ends were 6 bases for V and 2 bases for J; bases not matched to a gene: 9. The CDR3 spans 16 residues. Germline CDR1 SGHAT, CDR2 FQNNGV. CDR3 protein: CASRRPGQGYTDTQYF. The CDR3 region has the DNA TGTGCCAGCAGGCGACCGGGACAGGGATACACAGATACGCAGTATTTT.

The chain uses TRBV12-3 or TRBV12-4 and TRBJ2-2, with a weak D call TRBD1 (6 bases). V lost 4 bases to trimming and J lost 7 bases, with 10 bases between them. The CDR3 runs 13 residues. CDR3 bases: TGTGCCAGCAGTTCCGGACAGTACGGGGAGCTGTTTTTT. Protein sequence: CASSSGQYGELFF.

This clone has a single count. The chain recombines TRBV19 with TRBJ1-1, with TRBD1 as a possible D gene (5 bases). V dropped 5 bases and J dropped 1 base, with 11 bases sitting between them. This CDR3 spans 14 amino acids. Germline V CDR1 and CDR2: LNHDA, SQIVND (reference sequence). CDR3 bases: TGTGCCAGTAGTCCAAGACAGACGAACACTGAAGCTTTCTTT. It yields the protein CASSPRQTNTEAFF.

The J gene is TRBJ2-2, the V gene TRBV2; 8 positions agree with TRBD1. Germline loops: CDR1 SNHLY, CDR2 FYNNEI. This CDR3 comprises 12 residues. Losses at the gene ends were 6 bases for V and 6 bases for J; bases not matched to a gene: 0. The CDR3 DNA reads as TGTGCCAGCAGACAGGGGGCCGGGGAGCTGTTTTTT. As protein: CASRQGAGELFF.

Comments on this clone: This specimen includes other DNA sequences encoding the same CDR3. The genes are TRBV9 and TRBJ1-1, with D tentatively TRBD1 (5 bases). The CDR3 loop spans 14 amino acids. Trimming took 0 bases from V and 2 from J, leaving 8 bases between them. Germline CDR1 SGDLS, CDR2 YYNGEE. The DNA of the CDR3 is TGTGCCAGCAGCGTAGACAGGCTAAACACTGAAGCTTTCTTT. Translation: CASSVDRLNTEAFF.

This sequence joins TRBV7-9 and TRBJ2-3; TRBD1 is a possible D gene (6 bases). The germline CDR1 and CDR2 sequences are SEHNR and FQNEAQ (reference sequence). Trimming left V 5 bases short and J 4 bases short, with 19 bases between. This CDR3 has 16 residues. The CDR3, as DNA: TGTGCCAGCAGCAGGACAGCAGCCGCAACCGCAGATACGCAGTATTTT. Translation: CASSRTAAATADTQYF.

This clone appeared once. This sequence joins TRBV7-2 and TRBJ1-3; D may be TRBD1 (5 bases). V gave up 0 bases and J gave up 2 bases, with 11 bases separating them. Per the germline V gene, CDR1 is SGHTA and CDR2 is FQGNSA. This CDR3 spans 16 amino acids. The chain's CDR3 is CASSLAPVGAGNTIYF. DNA for the CDR3: TGTGCCAGCAGCTTAGCACCCGTAGGGGCTGGAAACACCATATATTTT.

This clone is a singleton in its sample. The chain recombines TRBV29-1 with TRBJ2-5; D possibly corresponds to TRBD1 (5 bases). The ends were cut back, 6 bases at V and 2 bases at J, with 16 bases in the middle. The CDR3 contains 14 residues. The germline gives CDR1 SQVTM, CDR2 ANQGSEA. CDR3 in amino acids: CSVRQRNRQETQYF. In nucleotides, the CDR3 is TGCAGCGTCCGACAGAGAAACCGACAAGAGACCCAGTACTTC.

The chain links TRBV24-1 to TRBJ2-1, with 9 bases identical to TRBD1. J gave up 8 bases and V 4 bases, and 5 bases lay outside the gene matches. CDR1 KGHDR and CDR2 SFDVKD come from the germline V gene. This CDR3 contains 14 residues. For the CDR3, the DNA is TGTGCCACCAGTGAGGGACAGGGCGATGATGAGCAGTTCTTC. This gives the protein CATSEGQGDDEQFF.

The chain is built from TRBV13 and TRBJ2-7; perhaps TRBD2 as D (7 bases). The CDR3 totals 16 residues. Trimming pared 5 bases from V and 0 bases from J, leaving 17 bases between. CDR1 is PRHDT, CDR2 FYEKMQ, per germline (reference sequence). The CDR3 DNA reads as TGTGCCAGCAGCCCTAGAGGGGGGGGCTCCTCCTACGAGCAGTACTTC. Translating it yields CASSPRGGGSSYEQYF. Based on the CDR3 plus reference TRBV13 and TRBJ2-7, the full variable domain is AAGVIQSPRHLIKEKRETATLKCYPIPRHDTVYWYQQGPGQDPQFLISFYEKMQSDKGSIPDRFSAQQFSDYHSELNMSSLELGDSALYFCASSPRGGGSSYEQYFGPGTRLTVT.